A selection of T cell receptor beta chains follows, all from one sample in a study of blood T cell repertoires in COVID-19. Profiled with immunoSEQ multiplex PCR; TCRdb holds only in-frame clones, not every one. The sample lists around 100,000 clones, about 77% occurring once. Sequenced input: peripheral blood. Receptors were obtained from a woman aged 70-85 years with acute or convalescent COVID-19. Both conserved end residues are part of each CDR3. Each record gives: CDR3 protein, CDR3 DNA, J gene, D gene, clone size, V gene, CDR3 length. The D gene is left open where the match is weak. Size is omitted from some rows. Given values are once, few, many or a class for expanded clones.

CDR3 protein: CASSPPSSGANVLTF
CDR3 DNA: TGTGCCAGCAGCCCGCCGAGCTCTGGGGCCAACGTCCTGACTTTC
J gene: TRBJ2-6
D gene: -
clone size: -
V gene: TRBV9
CDR3 length: 15

CDR3 protein: CASSIGREETQYF
CDR3 DNA: TGTGCCAGTAGTATCGGCAGGGAAGAGACCCAGTACTTC
J gene: TRBJ2-5
D gene: -
clone size: -
V gene: TRBV19
CDR3 length: 13

CDR3 protein: CASSHTGGSGNTIYF
CDR3 DNA: TGTGCCAGCAGCCACACAGGGGGCTCTGGAAACACCATATATTTT
J gene: TRBJ1-3
D gene: TRBD1
clone size: -
V gene: TRBV3-1/TRBV3-2
CDR3 length: 15

CDR3 protein: CASHGQTNYGYTF
CDR3 DNA: TGTGCCAGCCACGGACAGACTAACTATGGCTACACCTTC
J gene: TRBJ1-2
D gene: -
clone size: -
V gene: TRBV2
CDR3 length: 13

CDR3 protein: CASGPSRQGGNQPQHF
CDR3 DNA: TGTGCTAGTGGCCCTTCCCGACAGGGTGGCAATCAGCCCCAGCATTTT
J gene: TRBJ1-5
D gene: TRBD1
clone size: -
V gene: TRBV12-5
CDR3 length: 16

CDR3 protein: CASSVRGEGLAGPDTQYF
CDR3 DNA: TGTGCCAGCAGCGTCCGAGGGGAAGGACTAGCGGGTCCAGATACGCAGTATTTT
J gene: TRBJ2-3
D gene: TRBD2
clone size: -
V gene: TRBV9
CDR3 length: 18

CDR3 protein: CASKGLNTEAFF
CDR3 DNA: TGTGCCAGTAAGGGGCTGAACACTGAAGCTTTCTTT
J gene: TRBJ1-1
D gene: -
clone size: -
V gene: TRBV12-3/TRBV12-4
CDR3 length: 12

CDR3 protein: CASSLGRGTPRNSPLHF
CDR3 DNA: TGTGCCAGCAGCTTGGGTCGGGGGACCCCGAGGAATTCACCCCTCCACTTT
J gene: TRBJ1-6
D gene: -
clone size: -
V gene: TRBV5-6
CDR3 length: 17

CDR3 protein: CASSSDLRQPQHF
CDR3 DNA: TGTGCCAGCAGTTCGGACTTGCGGCAGCCCCAGCATTTT
J gene: TRBJ1-5
D gene: -
clone size: few
V gene: TRBV6-5
CDR3 length: 13

CDR3 protein: CASSLVESTEAFF
CDR3 DNA: TGTGCCAGCAGCTTAGTGGAGAGCACTGAAGCTTTCTTT
J gene: TRBJ1-1
D gene: -
clone size: -
V gene: TRBV7-2
CDR3 length: 13

CDR3 protein: CAIINRVTDTQYF
CDR3 DNA: TGTGCCATCATCAACAGGGTCACAGATACGCAGTATTTT
J gene: TRBJ2-3
D gene: -
clone size: -
V gene: TRBV10-3
CDR3 length: 13

CDR3 protein: CATSERSRGEQFF
CDR3 DNA: TGTGCCACCAGTGAAAGGAGTCGGGGTGAGCAGTTCTTC
J gene: TRBJ2-1
D gene: -
clone size: many
V gene: TRBV24-1
CDR3 length: 13

CDR3 protein: CASRQPNEAFF
CDR3 DNA: TGTGCCAGTCGACAGCCAAATGAAGCTTTCTTT
J gene: TRBJ1-1
D gene: -
clone size: -
V gene: TRBV19
CDR3 length: 11

CDR3 protein: CASSYDRSNEKLFF
CDR3 DNA: TGTGCCAGCAGTTACGACAGAAGTAATGAAAAACTGTTTTTT
J gene: TRBJ1-4
D gene: -
clone size: -
V gene: TRBV6-6
CDR3 length: 14

CDR3 protein: CASRGRGTGELFF
CDR3 DNA: TGTGCCAGTAGGGGCAGGGGCACCGGGGAGCTGTTTTTT
J gene: TRBJ2-2
D gene: -
clone size: -
V gene: TRBV19
CDR3 length: 13

CDR3 protein: CASSSQSTGSSEAFF
CDR3 DNA: TGTGCCAGCAGCTCACAATCGACAGGGAGCTCTGAAGCTTTCTTT
J gene: TRBJ1-1
D gene: TRBD1
clone size: -
V gene: TRBV7-3
CDR3 length: 15

CDR3 protein: CASSSTTGREGPQHF
CDR3 DNA: TGTGCCAGCAGCTCCACGACAGGCCGTGAGGGGCCCCAGCATTTT
J gene: TRBJ1-5
D gene: -
clone size: -
V gene: TRBV7-8
CDR3 length: 15

CDR3 protein: CASSQRTGTYGYTF
CDR3 DNA: TGCGCCAGCAGCCAAAGGACAGGGACTTATGGCTACACCTTC
J gene: TRBJ1-2
D gene: TRBD1
clone size: -
V gene: TRBV5-1
CDR3 length: 14

CDR3 protein: CASSVRGAGGDTQYF
CDR3 DNA: TGTGCCAGCAGCGTAAGGGGGGCGGGAGGAGATACGCAGTATTTT
J gene: TRBJ2-3
D gene: TRBD2
clone size: -
V gene: TRBV9
CDR3 length: 15

CDR3 protein: CASRSLSGNTIYF
CDR3 DNA: TGTGCCAGCAGGTCACTCTCTGGAAACACCATATATTTT
J gene: TRBJ1-3
D gene: -
clone size: -
V gene: TRBV7-9
CDR3 length: 13

CDR3 protein: CASTISQGDNYGYTF
CDR3 DNA: TGTGCCAGCACTATATCACAGGGAGATAACTATGGCTACACCTTC
J gene: TRBJ1-2
D gene: -
clone size: -
V gene: TRBV2
CDR3 length: 15

CDR3 protein: CASSYSAGSTNEKLFF
CDR3 DNA: TGTGCCAGCAGTTACTCCGCAGGATCAACTAATGAAAAACTGTTTTTT
J gene: TRBJ1-4
D gene: -
clone size: -
V gene: TRBV6-2/TRBV6-3
CDR3 length: 16

CDR3 protein: CASSSTSGGAGTGELFF
CDR3 DNA: TGTGCCAGCAGCTCGACTAGCGGGGGGGCCGGGACCGGGGAGCTGTTTTTT
J gene: TRBJ2-2
D gene: TRBD2
clone size: -
V gene: TRBV6-2/TRBV6-3
CDR3 length: 17

CDR3 protein: CASSLAGDREQYF
CDR3 DNA: TGTGCCAGCAGCTTGGCCGGGGACAGGGAGCAGTACTTC
J gene: TRBJ2-7
D gene: TRBD1
clone size: -
V gene: TRBV5-4
CDR3 length: 13

CDR3 protein: CASSRRQGQGIQYF
CDR3 DNA: TGCGCCAGCAGCCGAAGACAGGGACAAGGCATTCAGTACTTC
J gene: TRBJ2-4
D gene: TRBD1
clone size: once
V gene: TRBV5-1
CDR3 length: 14

CDR3 protein: CASAIGGNNQPQHF
CDR3 DNA: TGTGCCAGCGCCATAGGGGGAAACAATCAGCCCCAGCATTTT
J gene: TRBJ1-5
D gene: -
clone size: -
V gene: TRBV7-9
CDR3 length: 14

CDR3 protein: CASSEAGMAALEQFF
CDR3 DNA: TGTGCCAGCAGTGAAGCCGGTATGGCGGCATTGGAGCAGTTCTTC
J gene: TRBJ2-1
D gene: -
clone size: -
V gene: TRBV6-1
CDR3 length: 15

CDR3 protein: CSARDAPEAFF
CDR3 DNA: TGCAGTGCTAGAGACGCGCCTGAAGCTTTCTTT
J gene: TRBJ1-1
D gene: -
clone size: once
V gene: TRBV20-1
CDR3 length: 11

CDR3 protein: CAISFNPGTGTEAFF
CDR3 DNA: TGTGCCATCAGCTTTAATCCCGGGACAGGGACTGAAGCTTTCTTT
J gene: TRBJ1-1
D gene: TRBD1
clone size: -
V gene: TRBV10-3
CDR3 length: 15

CDR3 protein: CASREDRGTGELFF
CDR3 DNA: TGTGCCAGCAGAGAAGACAGGGGGACCGGGGAGCTGTTTTTT
J gene: TRBJ2-2
D gene: TRBD1
clone size: -
V gene: TRBV27
CDR3 length: 14

CDR3 protein: CASRTGLQPQHF
CDR3 DNA: TGTGCCAGCAGGACAGGGTTACAGCCCCAGCATTTT
J gene: TRBJ1-5
D gene: TRBD1
clone size: few
V gene: TRBV12-3/TRBV12-4
CDR3 length: 12

CDR3 protein: CASNPSGRGTDTQYF
CDR3 DNA: TGTGCCAGCAACCCTAGCGGGCGGGGCACAGATACGCAGTATTTT
J gene: TRBJ2-3
D gene: TRBD2
clone size: -
V gene: TRBV11-2
CDR3 length: 15

CDR3 protein: CASGGGFEWTQYF
CDR3 DNA: TGTGCCAGCGGGGGAGGGTTTGAGTGGACCCAGTACTTC
J gene: TRBJ2-5
D gene: TRBD2
clone size: once
V gene: TRBV12-3/TRBV12-4
CDR3 length: 13

CDR3 protein: CASRVDEGAEAFF
CDR3 DNA: TGTGCCAGCAGGGTAGATGAGGGCGCTGAAGCTTTCTTT
J gene: TRBJ1-1
D gene: -
clone size: -
V gene: TRBV6-4
CDR3 length: 13

CDR3 protein: CASCETTPYGYTF
CDR3 DNA: TGCGCCAGCTGTGAGACGACTCCCTATGGCTACACCTTC
J gene: TRBJ1-2
D gene: -
clone size: -
V gene: TRBV10-2
CDR3 length: 13

CDR3 protein: CASSLAVEADTQYF
CDR3 DNA: TGTGCCAGCAGCTTAGCTGTTGAGGCAGATACGCAGTATTTT
J gene: TRBJ2-3
D gene: -
clone size: -
V gene: TRBV7-3
CDR3 length: 14

CDR3 protein: CASSHRSGQGEAFF
CDR3 DNA: -
J gene: TRBJ1-1
D gene: -
clone size: -
V gene: TRBV3-1/TRBV3-2
CDR3 length: 14

CDR3 protein: CASGRGSTDTQYF
CDR3 DNA: TGTGCCAGCGGGCGGGGGAGCACAGATACGCAGTATTTT
J gene: TRBJ2-3
D gene: TRBD2
clone size: -
V gene: TRBV3-1/TRBV3-2
CDR3 length: 13

CDR3 protein: CSVAIPPGQGNYGYTF
CDR3 DNA: TGCAGCGTGGCAATTCCGCCGGGACAGGGGAACTATGGCTACACCTTC
J gene: TRBJ1-2
D gene: TRBD1
clone size: -
V gene: TRBV29-1
CDR3 length: 16

CDR3 protein: CASSLYSTDTQYF
CDR3 DNA: TGTGCCAGCAGCCTCTACAGTACAGATACGCAGTATTTT
J gene: TRBJ2-3
D gene: -
clone size: -
V gene: TRBV7-3
CDR3 length: 13

CDR3 protein: CASSYSEGGAGVAFF
CDR3 DNA: TGTGCCAGCAGTTACTCGGAGGGGGGGGCCGGGGTAGCTTTCTTT
J gene: TRBJ1-1
D gene: -
clone size: -
V gene: TRBV6-5
CDR3 length: 15

CDR3 protein: CAWSGQGASGYTF
CDR3 DNA: TGTGCCTGGAGTGGACAGGGGGCTAGTGGCTACACCTTC
J gene: TRBJ1-2
D gene: TRBD1
clone size: -
V gene: TRBV30
CDR3 length: 13

CDR3 protein: CASSVGTGAYQPQHF
CDR3 DNA: TGTGCCAGCAGCGTAGGGACAGGGGCGTATCAGCCCCAGCATTTT
J gene: TRBJ1-5
D gene: TRBD1
clone size: few
V gene: TRBV9
CDR3 length: 15

CDR3 protein: CASSLGHLSGANVLTF
CDR3 DNA: TGTGCCAGCAGCCTGGGACACCTCTCTGGGGCCAACGTCCTGACTTTC
J gene: TRBJ2-6
D gene: -
clone size: few
V gene: TRBV7-3
CDR3 length: 16

CDR3 protein: CASSDGRGEVGYTF
CDR3 DNA: TGTGCCAGCAGTGACGGCAGGGGGGAGGTTGGCTACACCTTC
J gene: TRBJ1-2
D gene: TRBD1
clone size: -
V gene: TRBV2
CDR3 length: 14

CDR3 protein: CASRAGQGFYYEQYF
CDR3 DNA: TGTGCCAGCAGAGCGGGACAGGGGTTCTATTACGAGCAGTACTTC
J gene: TRBJ2-7
D gene: TRBD1
clone size: -
V gene: TRBV6-5
CDR3 length: 15

CDR3 protein: CASSLDRDNQPQHF
CDR3 DNA: TGTGCCAGCAGCCTGGACAGGGACAATCAGCCCCAGCATTTT
J gene: TRBJ1-5
D gene: TRBD1
clone size: -
V gene: TRBV6-2/TRBV6-3
CDR3 length: 14